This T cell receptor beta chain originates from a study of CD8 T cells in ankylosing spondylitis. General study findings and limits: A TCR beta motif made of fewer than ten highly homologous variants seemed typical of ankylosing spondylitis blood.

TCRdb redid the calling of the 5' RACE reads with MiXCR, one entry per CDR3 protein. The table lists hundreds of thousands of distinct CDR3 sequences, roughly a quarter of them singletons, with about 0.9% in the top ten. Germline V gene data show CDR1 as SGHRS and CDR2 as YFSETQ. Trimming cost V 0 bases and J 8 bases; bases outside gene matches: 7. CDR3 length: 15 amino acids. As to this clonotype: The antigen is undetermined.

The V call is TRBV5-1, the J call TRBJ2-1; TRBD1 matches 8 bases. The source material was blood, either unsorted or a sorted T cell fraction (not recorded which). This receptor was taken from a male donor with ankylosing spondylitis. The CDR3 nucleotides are TGCGCCAGCAGCTTGGTGGGGACAGGACTGGATGAGCAGTTCTTC. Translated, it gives CASSLVGTGLDEQFF.